This T cell receptor beta chain was documented in a study of T cell repertoires in cytomegalovirus infection (dated by TCRdb to the late 2010s). As for the study more broadly: Donor HLA type was relevant to the analysis, because carriage of CMV infection together with the matching HLA type was indicated by public TCR beta signatures. The full study reports these points: The ex vivo response was dominated by HLA-C-restricted CMV-specific TCR beta clonotypes, which also provided the single most frequent clonotype in two of eight donors. Cumulative frequency of public TCR beta family members discriminated carriers of CMV infection plus the relevant HLA type in this cohort and an independent approximately 350-donor cohort.

The reads were generated on an Illumina HiSeq 1500. TCRdb reprocessed the public reads (quality trimming at Q25 with fastp, clone calling with MiXCR) and kept in-frame beta chains. Entries that share a CDR3 protein sequence are merged under the most common genes and DNA. This sample lists a few hundred thousand distinct CDR3 sequences; 17% were detected once. Together, the top ten hold about 12% of the sample. On this clonotype: Its specific antigen is unknown. No qualities accompany the bases; no much larger clone lies one base away.

The receptor comes from a human donor in good health (CMV status not recorded). Some clones in this sample may be carry-over from other donors' samples. Sequencing was carried out using PBMCs.

The CDR3 sequence is CASSFSGWGYGYTF. The DNA sequence follows: TGTGCCAGCAGCTTTTCAGGGTGGGGCTATGGCTACACCTTC. This chain is built from TRBV5-4 and TRBJ1-2; TRBD1 might be the D gene, on 5 matching bases. The CDR3 runs 14 amino acids, cysteine and phenylalanine included. Left in the record is the CDR3 DNA by itself, 42 bases read in frame from the first base. The CDR1 and CDR2 encoded by the germline V gene (reference sequence) are SGHNT and YYREEE. The junction carries 12 bases between V and J, which are trimmed by 2 bases and 4 bases respectively. The full variable domain, with segments outside the CDR3 supplied by the reference TRBV5-4 and TRBJ1-2 proteins, appears as ETGVTQSPTHLIKTRGQQVTLRCSSQSGHNTVSWYQQALGQGPQFIFQYYREEENGRGNFPPRFSGLQFPNYSSELNVNALELDDSALYLCASSFSGWGYGYTFGSGTRLTVV.